This TCR beta chain appears in the sequencing data of a study of beta chain features in type 1 diabetes. Overall study findings and caveats: For TCRB rearrangement, an influence of HLA type remained unresolved here.

Sequenced material consisted of expressed TCRB transcripts (all of the isolated RNA was reverse transcribed). Sequencing used immunoSEQ multiplex PCR; TCRdb keeps in-frame clones, though not all of them. The table includes 200,000 to 250,000 clones, 9% to 10% detected once. Trimming removed 3 bases from V and 1 base from J, with 9 bases in between. Germline V gene lookup returns CDR1 LNHDA and CDR2 SQIVND (reference sequence). This CDR3 comprises 14 residues. For this clone: Its antigen remains unidentified. This sample also contains other DNA sequences that code for the same CDR3.

This TCR was recovered from a woman in her late teens or twenties in good health. The chain employs TRBV19 and TRBJ1-1; TRBD1 is a possible D gene (5 bases). The sequenced sample was naive CD4+ T cells from blood. The CDR3 is CASSIGRANTEAFF. CDR3 bases: TGTGCCAGTAGTATTGGCAGGGCGAACACTGAAGCTTTCTTT.